Listed here are 25 T cell receptor beta chains from one sample, sequenced in a study of T-cell memory formation after mild COVID-19. TCRdb independently ran MiXCR on the 5' RACE reads; one entry per CDR3 protein. The sample holds 500,000 to 650,000 distinct CDR3 sequences, approximately 21% seen once. The specimen sequenced was PBMCs or a T cell subset sorted from them (not recorded which). These TCRs come from an adult woman who had mild COVID-19 (a few samples of this study predate the infection). Cell type and time point are not known.

This clonotype was counted between two and nine times. The chain is built from TRBV6-1 and TRBJ1-4; no reliable D call. This CDR3 has 15 residues. The germline V gene encodes CDR1 MNHNS and CDR2 SASEGT. V was cut by 6 bases and J by 8 bases, with 19 bases left in between. The CDR3 DNA sequence: TGTGCCAGCAGCCCGAACCCCGTTTGGAGCGAAAAACTGTTTTTT. This sequence encodes CASSPNPVWSEKLFF.

V is TRBV29-1 and J is TRBJ2-2; D could derive from TRBD1 or TRBD2 (5 bases each). Trimming took off 1 base at V and 1 base at J, with 10 bases between the two ends. This CDR3 comprises 15 residues. Germline V gene lookup returns CDR1 SQVTM and CDR2 ANQGSEA. CDR3 loop: CSVEGVGVNTGELFF. CDR3 coding DNA: TGCAGCGTTGAAGGGGTGGGGGTGAACACCGGGGAGCTGTTTTTT.

This clonotype has just a few counts. The CDR3 reads CASSEVRQPLRGANVLTF. The CDR3 region has the DNA TGTGCCAGCAGTGAAGTCAGACAGCCGCTCAGGGGGGCCAACGTCCTGACTTTC. This chain joins TRBV6-1 and TRBJ2-6; D perhaps matches TRBD1 (5 bases). There are 18 residues in the CDR3. Per the germline V gene, CDR1 is MNHNS and CDR2 is SASEGT. V was cut by 1 base and J by 4 bases, with 17 bases left in between.

The rearrangement uses TRBV6-1 and TRBJ2-1; weak D call: TRBD2 (5 bases). CDR1 and CDR2 from the germline V gene are MNHNS and SASEGT. This CDR3 spans 14 amino acids. The germline V and J ends were trimmed by 7 bases and 3 bases, with 13 bases remaining between them. The CDR3 nucleotides read TGTGCCAGCATCGACTACCAAAACTACAATGAGCAGTTCTTC. This gives the protein CASIDYQNYNEQFF.

This clonotype was picked up many times. This chain joins TRBV7-6 and TRBJ1-5, with a possible D match to TRBD1 (5 bases). CDR3 size: 13 residues. Trimming stripped 0 bases from V and 6 bases from J, with 6 bases between. Germline V gene sequence: CDR1 SGHVS, CDR2 FNYEAQ. The CDR3 loop is CASSLARGQPQHF. CDR3 DNA: TGTGCCAGCAGCTTAGCGAGGGGTCAGCCCCAGCATTTT.

The V gene is TRBV5-1, the J gene TRBJ1-1; D possibly corresponds to TRBD1 (6 bases). Trimming removed 0 bases at V and 3 bases at J, with 9 bases between. The CDR3 runs 14 residues. Per germline, CDR1 SGHRS and CDR2 YFSETQ. The CDR3 reads CASSLDQGYTEAFF. The CDR3 DNA reads TGCGCCAGCAGCTTGGATCAGGGGTACACTGAAGCTTTCTTT.

The chain uses TRBV11-2 and TRBJ2-1, with D possibly called TRBD1 or TRBD2 (5 bases each). V was cut by 4 bases and J by 2 bases, with 15 bases left in between. Germline-derived CDR1 and CDR2 are SGHAT and FQNNGV. The CDR3 totals 16 residues. CDR3 protein: CASSSPGTDPYNEQFF. CDR3 DNA: TGTGCCAGCAGCTCCCCCGGGACCGACCCCTACAATGAGCAGTTCTTC.

This clonotype was seen a handful of times. The chain combines TRBV6-1 with TRBJ1-2; D gene unclear. Trimming removed 8 bases at V and 7 bases at J, with 14 bases between. Germline V gives CDR1 MNHNS, CDR2 SASEGT. CDR3 size: 12 residues. CDR3 protein: CASRVMSVGYTF. DNA of the CDR3: TGTGCCAGCCGCGTCATGTCTGTTGGCTACACCTTC.

The V gene is TRBV7-2, the J gene TRBJ2-4, with D perhaps matching TRBD2 (5 bases). The length of the CDR3 is 16 residues. V was pared by 4 bases and J by 7 bases, with 20 bases between. Looked up from germline, CDR1 is SGHTA and CDR2 is FQGNSA. The DNA of the CDR3 is TGTGCCAGCAGCTCAGCCCCCGGGGTTCTTAGCAACATTCAGTACTTC. Translation: CASSSAPGVLSNIQYF.

The rearrangement joins TRBV19 to TRBJ1-1; D gene uncertain. The CDR3 extends over 12 amino acids. Germline V CDR1 and CDR2: LNHDA, SQIVND (reference sequence). The V and J ends lost 5 bases and 5 bases respectively, with 9 bases between them. The CDR3 spells CASSAGRTEAFF. The CDR3 region has the DNA TGTGCCAGTAGTGCCGGGAGGACTGAAGCTTTCTTT.

There are a few counts of this clonotype. This chain connects TRBV20-1 to TRBJ2-2, with TRBD2 identical over 11 bases. This CDR3 is 16 amino acids long. The V gene's germline CDR1 is DFQATT and CDR2 SNEGSKA (reference sequence). V shed 0 bases, J shed 6 bases, and the junction held 6 bases outside the gene matches. This CDR3 reads CSARDGTSGESGELFF. The CDR3 nucleotides read TGCAGTGCTAGAGACGGGACTAGCGGAGAATCCGGGGAGCTGTTTTTT.

This clonotype was counted between two and nine times. V usage is TRBV13 and J usage is TRBJ1-1; 9 bases map to TRBD1. With V trimmed by 5 bases and J by 1 base, 14 bases remained unmatched. CDR1 is PRHDT and CDR2 is FYEKMQ in the germline V gene (reference sequence). The CDR3 runs 18 residues. CDR3 DNA sequence: TGTGCCAGCAGCACTACAGACAGGGGGACCATGGGGAACACTGAAGCTTTCTTT. Its protein is CASSTTDRGTMGNTEAFF.

This clonotype was picked up many times. This chain connects TRBV7-9 to TRBJ2-1, with D possibly being TRBD1 or TRBD2 (5 bases each). The CDR3 consists of 15 residues. V shed 3 bases and J shed 5 bases, with 14 bases lying between them. Germline values: CDR1 SEHNR, CDR2 FQNEAQ (reference sequence). CDR3 in amino acids: CASSFIRDAHNEQFF. The CDR3 nucleotides read TGTGCCAGCAGCTTCATCCGGGACGCGCACAATGAGCAGTTCTTC.

This sequence joins TRBV9 and TRBJ2-5; 9 nucleotides match TRBD2. J was trimmed by 3 bases and V by 0 bases; bases with no gene match: 6. The CDR3 length is 16 residues. Per germline, CDR1 SGDLS and CDR2 YYNGEE. CDR3 nucleotides: TGTGCCAGCAGCGTAGACGGTAGCGGGGGTGAAGAGACCCAGTACTTC. Protein: CASSVDGSGGEETQYF.

This clonotype occurred a few times. The chain recombines TRBV7-6 with TRBJ2-1; TRBD2 matches at 7 bases. In germline, CDR1 is SGHVS, CDR2 FNYEAQ. V shed 2 bases, J shed 11 bases, and the junction held 9 bases outside the gene matches. The CDR3 runs 14 residues. The CDR3 DNA reads as TGTGCCAGCAGCTTACCCGGACTAGAGTGGAAGCAGTTCTTC. Its protein product is CASSLPGLEWKQFF.

This clonotype came up a few times. This chain connects TRBV11-2 to TRBJ2-1; TRBD2 matches 9 bases. V lost 4 bases to trimming and J lost 7 bases; unmatched junction nucleotides: 8. Germline V gives CDR1 SGHAT, CDR2 FQNNGV. The CDR3 totals 15 residues. The CDR3 loop is CASSSISGSRNEQFF. The CDR3 region has the DNA TGTGCCAGCAGCTCGATTAGCGGGAGTAGGAATGAGCAGTTCTTC. The full variable domain, in which reference TRBV11-2 and TRBJ2-1 provide the parts outside the CDR3, is EAGVAQSPRYKIIEKRQSVAFWCNPISGHATLYWYQQILGQGPKLLIQFQNNGVVDDSQLPKDRFSAERLKGVDSTLKIQPAKLEDSAVYLCASSSISGSRNEQFFGPGTRLTVL.

The chain combines TRBV30 with TRBJ2-5; 7 bases align to TRBD2. The ends lost 2 bases at V and 9 bases at J; junction bases unmatched: 6. This CDR3 comprises 12 residues. Looked up from germline, CDR1 is GTSNPN and CDR2 is SVGIG (reference sequence). The chain's CDR3 is CAWSLPAGAQYF. The CDR3 bases are TGTGCCTGGAGTCTCCCGGCGGGGGCCCAGTACTTC. Based on the CDR3 plus reference TRBV30 and TRBJ2-5, the full variable domain is SQTIHQWPATLVQPVGSPLSLECTVEGTSNPNLYWYRQAAGRGLQLLFYSVGIGQISSEVPQNLSASRPQDRQFILSSKKLLLSDSGFYLCAWSLPAGAQYFGPGTRLLVL.

This clonotype was detected only a few times. The genes are TRBV18 and TRBJ2-1; possibly TRBD2 for D (5 bases). In germline, CDR1 is KGHSH, CDR2 LQKENI. The CDR3 spans 15 residues. Trimming took off 3 bases at V and 4 bases at J, with 13 bases between the two ends. The CDR3 DNA follows: TGTGCCAGCTCACCCACTAGGATCGAGTACAATGAGCAGTTCTTC. Protein sequence: CASSPTRIEYNEQFF. The full variable domain, rest sourced from reference TRBV18 and TRBJ2-1, is NAGVMQNPRHLVRRRGQEARLRCSPMKGHSHVYWYRQLPEEGLKFMVYLQKENIIDESGMPKERFSAEFPKEGPSILRIQQVVRGDSAAYFCASSPTRIEYNEQFFGPGTRLTVL.

The chain joins TRBV6-2 or TRBV6-3 to TRBJ2-7; 7 bases map to TRBD1. CDR1 and CDR2 (germline): MNHEY, SVGEGT. CDR3 length: 15 amino acids. J lost 3 bases, V lost 5 bases, and 10 bases had no gene match. DNA for the CDR3: TGTGCCAGCAGTAGACCGGGACAGCTACTCTACGAGCAGTACTTC. Its protein product is CASSRPGQLLYEQYF.

V is TRBV19 and J is TRBJ2-1; a possible D gene is TRBD1 (5 bases). The ends were cut back, 4 bases at V and 6 bases at J, with 16 bases in the middle. The CDR3 has 15 residues. Germline loops: CDR1 LNHDA, CDR2 SQIVND (reference sequence). In DNA, the CDR3 is TGTGCCAGTAGTAAGGTTCAGGGTATGAGCAATGAGCAGTTCTTC. Its translation: CASSKVQGMSNEQFF.

This clonotype was picked up a small number of times. The junction departs from the called germline gene at one end, perhaps through a read error. This chain uses TRBV7-7 with TRBJ2-7, with 9 bases fitting TRBD2. Germline V gene data show CDR1 as SSHAT and CDR2 as FNYEAQ (reference sequence). The CDR3 runs to 15 residues. In DNA form, the CDR3 reads TGTGCTAGCAGCGCCTCAGCGGGAGGCCTATACGAGCAGTACTTC. Protein: CASSASAGGLYEQYF.

This chain connects TRBV20-1 to TRBJ2-7; 8 positions agree with TRBD1. Germline V gene data show CDR1 as DFQATT and CDR2 as SNEGSKA (reference sequence). The CDR3 extends over 14 amino acids. Trimming took 4 bases from V and 3 from J; bases not matched to a gene: 8. CDR3 protein: CSAMRTGLLYEQYF. For the CDR3, the DNA is TGCAGTGCTATGCGGACAGGGCTTCTCTACGAGCAGTACTTC.

At least ten counts were recorded for this clonotype. The chain employs TRBV5-1 and TRBJ2-1; maybe TRBD1 (5 bases). Germline CDR1 is SGHRS and CDR2 is YFSETQ. Between the trimmed V and J ends, which lost 0 bases and 2 bases, there was a span of 9 bases. CDR3 length equals 15 residues. The CDR3 DNA follows: TGCGCCAGCAGCTTGGAACAGGCCGCCTACAATGAGCAGTTCTTC. This sequence encodes CASSLEQAAYNEQFF.

In this sample, this clonotype turned up a few times. The rearrangement joins TRBV5-1 to TRBJ2-5; possible D gene TRBD2, 6 bases. The CDR3 runs 13 residues. Trimming stripped 7 bases from V and 5 bases from J, with 15 bases between. Germline V gives CDR1 SGHRS, CDR2 YFSETQ. The CDR3 spells CASGTGDMETQYF. As DNA, the CDR3 is TGCGCCAGCGGGACGGGGGATATGGAGACCCAGTACTTC.

The chain carries TRBV19 and TRBJ1-1; D call uncertain. The CDR3 consists of 13 residues. Germline CDR1 is LNHDA and CDR2 is SQIVND (reference sequence). V dropped 6 bases and J dropped 1 base, with 9 bases sitting between them. The DNA for the CDR3 is TGTGCCAGTAGAACGGGAAAGAACACTGAAGCTTTCTTT. This encodes CASRTGKNTEAFF.